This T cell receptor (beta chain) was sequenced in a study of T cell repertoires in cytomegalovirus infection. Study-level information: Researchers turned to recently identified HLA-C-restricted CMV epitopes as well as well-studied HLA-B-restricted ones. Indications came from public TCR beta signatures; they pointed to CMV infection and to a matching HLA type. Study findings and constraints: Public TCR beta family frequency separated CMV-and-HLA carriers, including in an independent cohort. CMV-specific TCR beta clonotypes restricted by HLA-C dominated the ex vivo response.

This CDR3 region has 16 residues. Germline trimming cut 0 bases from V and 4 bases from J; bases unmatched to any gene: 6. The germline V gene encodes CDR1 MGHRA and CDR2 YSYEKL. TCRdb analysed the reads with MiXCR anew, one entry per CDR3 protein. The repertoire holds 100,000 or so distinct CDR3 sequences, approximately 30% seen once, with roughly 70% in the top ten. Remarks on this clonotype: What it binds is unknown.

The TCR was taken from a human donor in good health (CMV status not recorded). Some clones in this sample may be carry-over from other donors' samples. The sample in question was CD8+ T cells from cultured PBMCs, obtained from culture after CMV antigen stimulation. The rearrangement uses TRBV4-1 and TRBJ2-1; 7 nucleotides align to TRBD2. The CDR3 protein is CASSQDPGRVYNEQFF. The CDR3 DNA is TGCGCCAGCAGCCAAGATCCTGGGAGGGTTTACAATGAGCAGTTCTTC.